These 16 T cell receptor beta chains came from one sample sequenced in a study of cytomegalovirus exposure and HLA in healthy donors (dated by TCRdb to the late 2010s). Library generation was performed with the immunoSEQ multiplex PCR assay. For the multiplex PCR, a mixture combining 60 forward primers for TCR Vbeta segments and 13 reverse primers for TCR Jbeta segments was used. TCRdb carries this immuneACCESS record with in-frame sequences only. Its versions omit some clonotypes, under half of them owing to an unresolved V gene in the studies checked, with the rest unexplained. Within this sample are 150,000 or so clones, with around two thirds of them counted one time only. The biggest ten clones account for about 9.4% of the sample. The sample comprised PBMCs. The receptors derive from a man aged 25 to 40 in good health and CMV-seropositive.

The chain recombines TRBV5-1 with TRBJ2-1; 10 nucleotides agree with TRBD2. The CDR3 is 18 amino acids. Germline assignment: CDR1 SGHRS and CDR2 YFSETQ. The junction had 17 bases not matched to a gene; V was cut back by 7 bases and J by 4 bases. CDR3 bases: TGCGCCAGCCACCAGGGGGATACCGGACTAGCGGAATACAATGAGCAGTTCTTC. It specifies CASHQGDTGLAEYNEQFF.

This clone was seen a handful of times. This chain connects TRBV29-1 to TRBJ1-1; possible D gene TRBD1, 6 bases. The CDR3 is made up of 11 amino acids. Germline CDR1 is SQVTM and CDR2 is ANQGSEA. The V and J ends lost 3 bases and 6 bases respectively, with 8 bases between them. Here the CDR3 DNA reads TGCAGCGTTGAGGGACAATCTGAAGCTTTCTTT. It is translated as CSVEGQSEAFF. The full variable domain, in which reference TRBV29-1 and TRBJ1-1 provide the parts outside the CDR3, is SAVISQKPSRDICQRGTSLTIQCQVDSQVTMMFWYRQQPGQSLTLIATANQGSEATYESGFVIDKFPISRPNLTFSTLTVSNMSPEDSSIYLCSVEGQSEAFFGQGTRLTVV.

This clone was seen a few times. The genes are TRBV7-9 and TRBJ2-7; TRBD2 aligns across 10 bases. The CDR3 runs 16 residues. V was pared by 9 bases and J by 7 bases, with 18 bases of the junction left unmatched. Germline V gene lookup returns CDR1 SEHNR and CDR2 FQNEAQ (reference sequence). CDR3 nucleotide sequence: TGTGCCAGTTCCCGGCCCACTAGCGGGGTTCCTGGGGAGCAGTACTTC. Residues: CASSRPTSGVPGEQYF.

The chain recombines TRBV7-8 with TRBJ2-3; 11 bases are a match to TRBD2. The CDR3 loop spans 15 amino acids. The V gene's germline CDR1 is SGHVS and CDR2 FQNEAQ. The J segment lost 5 bases and the V segment lost 5 bases, leaving 6 bases of the junction unmatched. The CDR3 DNA is TGTGCCAGCAGCGGTCTTAGCGGGAGGGAAGATACGCAGTATTTT. Translating gives CASSGLSGREDTQYF.

The sample holds one count of this clone. This rearrangement joins TRBV7-9 to TRBJ2-5, with 8 bases that match TRBD2. The germline CDR1 and CDR2 sequences are SEHNR and FQNEAQ (reference sequence). V gave up 5 bases and J gave up 5 bases; unmatched junction bases: 7. The CDR3 length is 14 residues. The CDR3 DNA reads as TGTGCCAGCAGCACAGGGACTAGTCGGGAGACCCAGTACTTC. It translates to CASSTGTSRETQYF.

V is TRBV5-1 and J is TRBJ2-7; D is perhaps TRBD1 (6 bases). Between the trimmed V and J ends, which lost 2 bases and 6 bases, there was a span of 18 bases. Germline CDR1 is SGHRS and CDR2 is YFSETQ. This CDR3 comprises 15 residues. For the CDR3, the DNA is TGCGCCAGCAGCTTCTCCGACAGGCCCGTTTCCGAGCAGTACTTC. This gives the protein CASSFSDRPVSEQYF.

The V call is TRBV5-1, the J call TRBJ2-7; D not resolved. Germline loops: CDR1 SGHRS, CDR2 YFSETQ. This CDR3 comprises 12 residues. The germline V and J ends were trimmed by 4 bases and 2 bases, with 7 bases remaining between them. Here the CDR3 DNA reads TGCGCCAGCAGCCTGTATCCCTACGAGCAGTACTTC. Translation gives CASSLYPYEQYF.

This CDR3 reads CASSPLGSDEKLFF. Written as DNA, the CDR3 is TGTGCCAGCAGCCCCCTAGGCAGCGATGAAAAACTGTTTTTT. The rearrangement joins TRBV27 to TRBJ1-4, with D unresolved. Germline CDR1 is MNHEY and CDR2 is SMNVEV (reference sequence). The V and J ends lost 6 bases and 6 bases respectively, with 14 bases between them. CDR3 size: 14 residues.

The chain uses TRBV28 and TRBJ1-5; 10 bases agree with TRBD1. V shed 7 bases and J 6 bases; nucleotides not matched to a gene: 9. The CDR3 has 15 residues. The germline CDR1 and CDR2 sequences are MDHEN and SYDVKM. The CDR3 DNA reads TGTGCCAGCATCCAAGCGACAGGGGGCAGTCAGCCCCAGCATTTT. The encoded protein is CASIQATGGSQPQHF.

The chain links TRBV25-1 to TRBJ1-1, with D tentatively TRBD1 (5 bases). In germline, CDR1 is MGHDK, CDR2 SYGVNS. Deletions cut 3 bases from V and 1 base from J, with 18 bases between. This CDR3 is built from 17 residues. The CDR3 bases are TGTGCCAGCAGTGAGTCCGCGGGGCAGGGAGAGAACACTGAAGCTTTCTTT. It encodes CASSESAGQGENTEAFF.

This clone has only a few counts. This chain uses TRBV21-1 with TRBJ1-2; no DNA check was done on the table's D call, TRBD1. TRBV21-1 is assigned pseudogene status. This CDR3 comprises 18 residues. This chain's CDR3 is CASSTGPGTGRSPLVYTF. CDR3 DNA sequence: TGTGCCAGCAGCACCGGCCCCGGGACAGGGAGGTCGCCGCTGGTCTACACCTTC.

The chain couples TRBV30 to TRBJ2-7; 9 bases are a match to TRBD1. The CDR3 contains 13 residues. CDR1 and CDR2 (germline): GTSNPN, SVGIG (reference sequence). The junction had 3 bases not matched to a gene; V was cut back by 6 bases and J by 0 bases. The CDR3: CACMGQGSYEQYF. The CDR3 DNA reads as TGTGCCTGTATGGGACAGGGCTCCTACGAGCAGTACTTC.

This clone occurred a few times. The chain couples TRBV6-1 to TRBJ1-6; D uncertain. The CDR3 is 12 residues long. Trimming pared 4 bases from V and 9 bases from J, leaving 7 bases between. CDR1 and CDR2 from the germline V gene are MNHNS and SASEGT. CDR3 residues: CASSASFSPLHF. CDR3 DNA sequence: TGTGCCAGCAGTGCCAGTTTTTCACCCCTCCACTTT.

J is TRBJ1-1 and V is TRBV5-1, with unresolved D. Per germline, CDR1 SGHRS and CDR2 YFSETQ. The CDR3 sequence is 14 residues long. Trimming took 0 bases from V and 7 from J, leaving 13 bases between them. CDR3 loop: CASSLGVTADEAFF. As DNA, the CDR3 is TGCGCCAGCAGCTTGGGGGTTACAGCCGATGAAGCTTTCTTT.

The chain uses TRBV10-2 and TRBJ2-7, with D perhaps TRBD2 (5 bases). The CDR3 loop spans 12 amino acids. V was cut by 0 bases and J by 6 bases, with 6 bases left in between. Germline V lookup: CDR1 WSHSY, CDR2 SAAADI. The CDR3 DNA reads as TGCGCCAGCAGTGAGTCTGGGAGCGAGCAGTACTTC. It specifies CASSESGSEQYF.

The chain joins TRBV18 to TRBJ2-2, with D tentatively TRBD2 (7 bases). The V and J ends lost 5 bases and 3 bases respectively, with 10 bases between them. The CDR3 length is 14 residues. Germline lookup yields CDR1 KGHSH and CDR2 LQKENI. CDR3: CASSSGGYTGELFF. In DNA form, the CDR3 reads TGTGCCAGCTCATCGGGGGGCTACACCGGGGAGCTGTTTTTT.